The 2 T cell receptor beta chains reported below all come from one sample, sequenced in a study of radiotherapy plus CTLA-4 blockade in lung cancer. Produced via immunoSEQ multiplex PCR; TCRdb's table is partial and in-frame only. The profile shows fewer than 100,000 clones, 83% of them singletons. This material consisted of peripheral blood, taken from a patient treated with radiotherapy plus ipilimumab. All receptors come from a human donor with non-small cell lung cancer who had stable disease on radiotherapy plus ipilimumab.

This chain links TRBV19 with TRBJ1-2, with 7 bases matching TRBD1. The length of the CDR3 is 16 residues. Germline loops: CDR1 LNHDA, CDR2 SQIVND (reference sequence). V shed 6 bases, J shed 6 bases, and the junction held 16 bases outside the gene matches. The CDR3 reads CASSKNQGEAFNGYTF. In nucleotides, the CDR3 is TGTGCCAGTAGCAAAAACCAGGGGGAGGCGTTTAATGGCTACACCTTC.

The J gene is TRBJ2-3, the V gene TRBV15; 9 bases are a match to TRBD1. Looked up from germline, CDR1 is LNHNV and CDR2 is YYDKDF (reference sequence). The CDR3 loop spans 16 amino acids. Unmatched junction bases numbered 10, after V lost 7 bases and J lost 2 bases. CDR3 protein: CATKSGTGSNTDTQYF. CDR3 bases: TGTGCCACCAAATCCGGGACAGGGTCCAACACAGATACGCAGTATTTT.